These 24 T cell receptor beta chains originate from one sample sequenced in a study of CXCR3-negative and CXCR3-positive naive CD8 T cells. Researchers prepared the TRB cDNA libraries using 5' RACE with UMI labels. TCRdb reprocessed the 5' RACE reads and keeps a single row for each CDR3 protein, giving no DNA. In total, the table holds about 48,000 distinct CDR3 sequences. Sequencing was performed on memory CD8+ T cells from blood. The receptors stem from a human donor in good health. Some clones in this sample may be carry-over from other donors' samples.

The chain couples TRBV9 to TRBJ1-1; TCRdb lists TRBD1, though no DNA is available to test this call. This CDR3 is 16 amino acids long. The germline gives CDR1 SGDLS, CDR2 YYNGEE. Here the CDR3 reads CASSSPRGGVDTEASF. Drawing the rest from reference TRBV9 and TRBJ1-1, the complete variable domain is DSGVTQTPKHLITATGQRVTLRCSPRSGDLSVYWYQQSLDQGLQFLIQYYNGEERAKGNILERFSAQQFPDLHSELNLSSLELGDSALYFCASSSPRGGVDTEASFGQGTRLTVV.

The J gene is TRBJ2-5, the V gene TRBV4-3; the TCRdb D gene call, TRBD1, has no DNA to confirm it. The CDR3 covers 13 residues. The V gene's germline CDR1 is LGHNA and CDR2 YSLEER. The CDR3 protein is CASSQYREATQYF.

This chain uses TRBV6-2 or TRBV6-3 with TRBJ2-1; absent DNA, TCRdb's TRBD1 call cannot be checked. Germline CDR1 is MNHEY and CDR2 is SVGEGT. The CDR3 totals 15 residues. Here the CDR3 reads CASSDPAGVNNEQFF.

This clonotype counts as large (0.1 to 1%) by frequency. The chain links TRBV7-8 to TRBJ2-2; with no DNA, the TCRdb D assignment of TRBD1 cannot be verified. Looked up from germline, CDR1 is SGHVS and CDR2 is FQNEAQ. This CDR3 comprises 14 residues. Here the CDR3 reads CASSLTEETGELFF.

CDR3 residues: CASSVPPTANSPLHF. This chain links TRBV2 with TRBJ1-6. CDR3 length: 15 residues. The germline gives CDR1 SNHLY, CDR2 FYNNEI.

The J gene is TRBJ2-7, the V gene TRBV7-6; TCRdb lists TRBD1, though no DNA is available to test this call. There are 13 residues in the CDR3. Germline values: CDR1 SGHVS, CDR2 FNYEAQ. CDR3 sequence reads: CASSGDSSYEQYF.

The genes are TRBV7-6 and TRBJ2-3; TCRdb's D call of TRBD2 is untestable without DNA. The CDR3 extends over 15 amino acids. CDR1 SGHVS and CDR2 FNYEAQ come from the germline V gene. The CDR3 loop is CASSSPGAGADTQYF.

J is TRBJ1-2 and V is TRBV9; lacking DNA, the TRBD1 call made by TCRdb goes unchecked. The CDR3 loop spans 12 amino acids. Germline loops: CDR1 SGDLS, CDR2 YYNGEE. The CDR3 reads CASSPGGGGYTF. The full variable domain, in which reference TRBV9 and TRBJ1-2 provide the parts outside the CDR3, is DSGVTQTPKHLITATGQRVTLRCSPRSGDLSVYWYQQSLDQGLQFLIQYYNGEERAKGNILERFSAQQFPDLHSELNLSSLELGDSALYFCASSPGGGGYTFGSGTRLTVV.

The chain employs TRBV20-1 and TRBJ2-7; the D gene TCRdb calls, TRBD2, cannot be checked with no DNA. The CDR3 has 14 residues. CDR1 and CDR2 from the germline V gene are DFQATT and SNEGSKA (reference sequence). The CDR3 sequence is CSARAAGPLYEQYF.

The rearrangement links TRBV12-3 or TRBV12-4 to TRBJ2-3; TCRdb returns TRBD2, unconfirmable since there is no DNA. The CDR3 runs 15 residues. The CDR3 reads CASRKGRPSTDTQYF.

This sequence joins TRBV12-3 or TRBV12-4 and TRBJ2-5. The CDR3 sequence is 11 residues long. The CDR3 sequence is CASSFGQTQYF.

V is TRBV29-1 and J is TRBJ2-2; TCRdb reports TRBD1, a call that lacks DNA to check it against. CDR3 length equals 16 residues. Germline CDR1 SQVTM, CDR2 ANQGSEA. CDR3 sequence: CSVEEGRGSLPGELFF.

The chain carries TRBV29-1 and TRBJ2-7; the D gene TCRdb calls, TRBD2, cannot be checked with no DNA. CDR1 SQVTM and CDR2 ANQGSEA come from the germline V gene. The CDR3 extends over 17 amino acids. The CDR3 protein is CSVEDAGTSGSTYEQYF.

This clonotype ranks as medium-sized in terms of frequency. V gene TRBV7-2 combines with J gene TRBJ1-3. Germline CDR1 reads SGHTA; CDR2 reads FQGNSA. This CDR3 region has 19 residues. CDR3 sequence: CASSLNGVLVQGPGNTIYF. Full variable domain (remainder filled in from reference TRBV7-2 and TRBJ1-3): GAGVSQSPSNKVTEKGKDVELRCDPISGHTALYWYRQSLGQGLEFLIYFQGNSAPDKSGLPSDRFSAERTGGSVSTLTIQRTQQEDSAVYLCASSLNGVLVQGPGNTIYFGEGSWLTVV.

This rearrangement joins TRBV7-9 to TRBJ2-3; lacking DNA, the TRBD1 call made by TCRdb goes unchecked. Germline CDR1 is SEHNR and CDR2 is FQNEAQ (reference sequence). This CDR3 has 16 residues. This chain's CDR3 is CASSKGLAGTTDTQYF.

In terms of frequency, this clonotype is medium-sized. The chain employs TRBV24-1 and TRBJ2-2; TCRdb gives TRBD2 as the D gene, but with no DNA this cannot be confirmed. This CDR3 comprises 15 residues. Per the germline V gene, CDR1 is KGHDR and CDR2 is SFDVKD. The CDR3 sequence: CATSDSTLETGELFF.

This chain joins TRBV5-1 and TRBJ2-2. This CDR3 region has 12 residues. CDR1 and CDR2 from the germline V gene are SGHRS and YFSETQ. The chain's CDR3 is CASSFNTGELFF.

The rearrangement uses TRBV6-5 and TRBJ1-5. From germline, CDR1 is MNHEY and CDR2 SVGAGI. The CDR3 runs to 15 residues. The CDR3 sequence is CASSYSITGNQPQHF.

This chain connects TRBV10-3 to TRBJ2-5; no DNA is available, so the TRBD1 call from TCRdb remains unchecked. The CDR3 contains 16 residues. The germline gives CDR1 ENHRY, CDR2 SYGVKD. This CDR3 is CAISETGAASQETQYF.

V is TRBV13 and J is TRBJ2-7; no DNA is available, so the TRBD2 call from TCRdb remains unchecked. The CDR3 covers 16 residues. Per germline, CDR1 PRHDT and CDR2 FYEKMQ (reference sequence). CDR3 loop: CASSPGLADSSYEQYF.

This sequence joins TRBV7-3 and TRBJ2-7; TCRdb outputs TRBD1, but without DNA this stays unchecked. Germline CDR1 SGHTA, CDR2 FQGTGA. The CDR3 totals 15 residues. CDR3 sequence reads: CASSPIGGGSLEQYF.

The rearrangement links TRBV29-1 to TRBJ2-7; the TCRdb call, TRBD2, lacks DNA for checking. Germline CDR1 is SQVTM and CDR2 is ANQGSEA. The CDR3 extends over 14 amino acids. Here the CDR3 reads CSVSRESGAYEQYF.

This chain uses TRBV4-1 with TRBJ2-7; TCRdb's D call, TRBD2, is unchecked because there is no DNA. The CDR3 has 16 amino acids. CDR1 is MGHRA, CDR2 YSYEKL, per germline. The CDR3: CASSQLAGGRTYEQYF.

The chain carries TRBV7-9 and TRBJ1-5; with no DNA, the TCRdb D assignment of TRBD1 cannot be verified. This CDR3 contains 15 residues. CDR1 is SEHNR, CDR2 FQNEAQ, per germline (reference sequence). This CDR3 reads CASSSNRVGNQPQHF.